These 7 T cell receptor beta chains share one sample of origin, sequenced in a study of Graves' ophthalmopathy and Graves' hyperthyroidism listed by TCRdb under 2018. Sequencing instrument: Illumina HiSeq 2000. For repertoire sequencing, the TCR beta CDR3 regions were amplified from RNA transcripts. HTBI primers and the Qiagen OneStep RT-PCR kit were used in a first-round RT-PCR, which was followed by a second-round multiplex PCR, size selection and purification. TCRdb ran its own pipeline on the public reads, namely fastp trimming at Q25 and MiXCR clone calling, and kept in-frame beta chains. Rows are combined by CDR3 protein, so each entry shows the most common genes and DNA. This sample has almost 750,000 distinct CDR3 sequences in its table, and around 40% of those were observed once. 35% to 55% of the sample is held by the ten biggest clonotypes. Sequencing was done on a sample of peripheral blood. The receptor set was obtained from an adult man with Graves' ophthalmopathy.

CDR3 sequence reads: CASSTRTGTQYF. The CDR3 nucleotides are TGTGCCAGCAGCACGCGGACAGGGACCCAGTACTTC. The chain is built from TRBV5-6 and TRBJ2-5; 7 nucleotides align to TRBD1. Trimming at V came to 4 bases and at J to 7 bases, leaving 4 bases not matched to a gene. The CDR3 runs 12 residues. Germline V CDR1 and CDR2: SGHDT, YYEEEE. The full variable domain, in which reference TRBV5-6 and TRBJ2-5 provide the parts outside the CDR3, is DAGVTQSPTHLIKTRGQQVTLRCSPKSGHDTVSWYQQALGQGPQFIFQYYEEEERQRGNFPDRFSGHQFPNYSSELNVNALLLGDSALYLCASSTRTGTQYFGPGTRLLVL.

This clonotype was counted many times. This chain joins TRBV7-2 and TRBJ1-2; a weak D match, TRBD1 (5 bases). V was pared by 1 base and J by 1 base, with 10 bases between. The length of the CDR3 is 15 residues. Germline CDR1 and CDR2: SGHTA and FQGNSA. CDR3 coding DNA: TGTGCCAGCAGCTTAGTCACAGGAGTTAACTATGGCTACACCTTC. It yields the protein CASSLVTGVNYGYTF.

This chain uses TRBV7-2 with TRBJ2-7, with 9 positions matching TRBD2. Germline V lookup: CDR1 SGHTA, CDR2 FQGNSA. V shed 4 bases, J shed 6 bases, and the junction held 7 bases outside the gene matches. The CDR3 is made up of 14 amino acids. In DNA, the CDR3 is TGTGCCAGCAGCTCCCCTAGCGGGGTCTTCGAGCAGTACTTC. This codes for CASSSPSGVFEQYF.

This chain uses TRBV10-3 with TRBJ1-1, with D hard to call. Germline V gene sequence: CDR1 ENHRY, CDR2 SYGVKD. CDR3 length equals 9 residues. Trimming cost V 10 bases and J 8 bases, with 8 bases left between them. The CDR3 loop reads CATAVEAFF. DNA of the CDR3: TGTGCCACCGCGGTGGAAGCTTTCTTT.

This clonotype was observed at least ten times. The chain links TRBV2 to TRBJ2-5, with 8 bases lining up with TRBD2. After removal of 3 bases from V and 2 bases from J, the junction contained 8 bases not matched to a gene. Germline CDR1 SNHLY, CDR2 FYNNEI. This CDR3 contains 16 residues. The CDR3 protein is CASSDPVAGRQETQYF. The CDR3 DNA reads as TGTGCCAGCAGTGACCCGGTAGCGGGGAGACAAGAGACCCAGTACTTC. The complete variable domain, with remaining parts taken from reference TRBV2 and TRBJ2-5, reads EPEVTQTPSHQVTQMGQEVILRCVPISNHLYFYWYRQILGQKVEFLVSFYNNEISEKSEIFDDQFSVERPDGSNFTLKIRSTKLEDSAMYFCASSDPVAGRQETQYFGPGTRLLVL.

Comment on this clonotype: This may come from a read error, since a much larger clone is one base off. This chain connects TRBV12-3 or TRBV12-4 to TRBJ2-5; D is possibly TRBD1 (5 bases). The CDR3 covers 14 residues. The CDR3 spells CVSSLDRGVETQYF. In DNA form, the CDR3 reads TGTGTCAGCAGTCTCGACAGAGGTGTTGAGACCCAGTACTTC.

The V gene is TRBV2, the J gene TRBJ2-5; 11 bases map to TRBD2. Germline assignment: CDR1 SNHLY and CDR2 FYNNEI. The CDR3 sequence is 17 residues long. V was pared by 8 bases and J by 1 base, with 12 bases of the junction left unmatched. The CDR3 region is CASSPGTSGRSQETQYF. CDR3 nucleotides: TGTGCCAGCTCACCCGGGACTAGCGGACGATCCCAAGAGACCCAGTACTTC.